The T cell receptor (beta chain) under discussion was sequenced for a study of T cell changes during pregnancy in multiple sclerosis. The method was immunoSEQ multiplex PCR; TCRdb's version includes in-frame clones alone and lacks a portion of them. The repertoire holds 65,000 to 85,000 clones, with 92% as singletons. The J segment lost 8 bases and the V segment lost 7 bases, leaving 10 bases of the junction unmatched. Germline V lookup: CDR1 MNHEY, CDR2 SVGAGI. The CDR3 is 15 amino acids. Sequencing used peripheral blood, obtained after pregnancy. This receptor was identified in a female donor with multiple sclerosis, enrolled in a pregnancy study. The gene calls are TRBV6-5 and TRBJ2-3; 12 bases align to TRBD1. The CDR3 bases are TGTGCCAGCACCCGAGGGGGACAGGGGGCCGTTACGCAGTATTTT. Translating it yields CASTRGGQGAVTQYF.